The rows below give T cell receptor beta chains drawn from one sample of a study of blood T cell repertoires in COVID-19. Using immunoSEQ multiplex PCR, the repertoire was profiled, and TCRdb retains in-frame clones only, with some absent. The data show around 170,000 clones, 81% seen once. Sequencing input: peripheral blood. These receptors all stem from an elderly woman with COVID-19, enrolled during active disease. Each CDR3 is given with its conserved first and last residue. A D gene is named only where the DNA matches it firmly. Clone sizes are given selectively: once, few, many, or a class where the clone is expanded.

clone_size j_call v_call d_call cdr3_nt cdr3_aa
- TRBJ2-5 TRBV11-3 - TGTGCCAGCAGCCTACAGGGACGGGGCGGGCGATGGACCCAGTACTTC CASSLQGRGGRWTQYF
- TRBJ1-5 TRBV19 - TGTGCCAGTAGTATAGTCGGCAGGTATAGCAATCAGCCCCAGCATTTT CASSIVGRYSNQPQHF
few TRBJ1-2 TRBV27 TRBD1 TGTGCCAGCAGTTTGCGACAGGGGGCGCTTGGCTACACCTTC CASSLRQGALGYTF
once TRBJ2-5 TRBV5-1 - TGCGCCAGCAGCTCGGGGGCGGGGGAGGGGCAAGAGACCCAGTACTTC CASSSGAGEGQETQYF
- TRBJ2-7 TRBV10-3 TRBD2 TGTGCCACATCCGGGACTAGCGGCTACGAGCAGTACTTC CATSGTSGYEQYF
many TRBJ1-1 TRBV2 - TGTGCCACCCAACTACAGGGTGAGGCTTTCTTT CATQLQGEAFF
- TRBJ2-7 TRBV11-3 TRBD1 TGTGCCAGCAGCTTCCCGACAGGGCTTGCCTACGAGCAGTACTTC CASSFPTGLAYEQYF
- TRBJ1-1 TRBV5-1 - TGCGCCAGCAGCTTCGACATCGGGAACACTGAAGCTTTCTTT CASSFDIGNTEAFF
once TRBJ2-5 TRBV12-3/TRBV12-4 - TGTGCCAGCAGCCCCAGGCAACAAGAGACCCAGTACTTC CASSPRQQETQYF
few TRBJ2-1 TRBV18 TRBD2 TGTGCCAGCTCACTTACCCTAGCGGGGTCCTACAATGAGCAGTTCTTC CASSLTLAGSYNEQFF
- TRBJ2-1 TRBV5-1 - TGCGCCAGCAGCTTGGTGGGCCTAAGCTACAATGAGCAGTTCTTC CASSLVGLSYNEQFF